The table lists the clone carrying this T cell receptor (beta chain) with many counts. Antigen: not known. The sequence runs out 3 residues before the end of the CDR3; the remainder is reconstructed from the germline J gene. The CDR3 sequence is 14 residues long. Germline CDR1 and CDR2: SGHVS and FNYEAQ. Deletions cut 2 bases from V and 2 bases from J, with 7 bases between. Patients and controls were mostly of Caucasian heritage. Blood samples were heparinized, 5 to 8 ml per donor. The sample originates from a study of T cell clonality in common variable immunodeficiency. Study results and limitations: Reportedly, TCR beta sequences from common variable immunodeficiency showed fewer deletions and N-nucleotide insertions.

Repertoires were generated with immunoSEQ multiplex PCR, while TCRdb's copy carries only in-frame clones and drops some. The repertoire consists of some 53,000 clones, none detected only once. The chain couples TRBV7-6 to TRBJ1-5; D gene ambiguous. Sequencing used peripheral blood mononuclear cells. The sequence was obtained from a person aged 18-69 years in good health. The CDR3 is CASSLRRGNQPQHF. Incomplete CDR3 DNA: TGTGCCAGCAGCTTACGACGGGGCAATCAGCCC.